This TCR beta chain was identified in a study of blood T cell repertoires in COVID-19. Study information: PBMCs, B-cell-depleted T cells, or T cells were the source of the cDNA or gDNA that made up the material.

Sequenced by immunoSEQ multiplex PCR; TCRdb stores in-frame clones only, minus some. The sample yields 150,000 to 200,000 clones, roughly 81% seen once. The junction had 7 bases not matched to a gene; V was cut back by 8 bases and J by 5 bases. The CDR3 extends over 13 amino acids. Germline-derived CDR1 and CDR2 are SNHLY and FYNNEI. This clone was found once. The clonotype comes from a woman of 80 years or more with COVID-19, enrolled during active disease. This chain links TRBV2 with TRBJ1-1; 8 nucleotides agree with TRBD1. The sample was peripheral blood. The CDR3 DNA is TGTGCCAGCTCGTTGACAGGGGAGACTGAAGCTTTCTTT. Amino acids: CASSLTGETEAFF.